This entry lists 5 T cell receptor beta chains sequenced from one sample in a study of T-cell memory formation after mild COVID-19. MiXCR was run by TCRdb on the 5' RACE reads, yielding one entry per CDR3 protein. The table lists 290,000 or so distinct CDR3 sequences, 15% to 20% of them singletons. Sequenced material: PBMCs or a T cell subset sorted from them (not recorded which). All receptors come from a man in his late teens or twenties who had mild COVID-19 (a few samples of this study predate the infection). Cell type and time point are not known.

The chain joins TRBV6-2 or TRBV6-3 to TRBJ2-3; 12 bases fit TRBD2. Germline trimming cut 10 bases from V and 2 bases from J; bases unmatched to any gene: 4. Germline V gene data show CDR1 as MNHEY and CDR2 as SVGEGT. This CDR3 contains 14 residues. The CDR3 sequence is CATLAGGFTDTQYF. The CDR3 region has the DNA TGTGCCACCCTAGCGGGGGGGTTCACAGATACGCAGTATTTT.

This clonotype showed up just a few times. The chain employs TRBV6-2 or TRBV6-3 and TRBJ2-7; TRBD2 aligns across 7 bases. This CDR3 is 16 amino acids long. Germline CDR1 and CDR2: MNHEY and SVGEGT. J gave up 4 bases and V 4 bases, and 13 bases lay outside the gene matches. The CDR3 reads CASSSLRRLALYEQYV. The CDR3 DNA follows: TGTGCCAGCAGTTCACTGCGTCGACTAGCCCTTTACGAGCAGTACGTC.

The V and J genes are TRBV27 and TRBJ1-2, with a weak D call TRBD1 (6 bases). Trimming cost V 6 bases and J 3 bases, with 11 bases left between them. There are 13 residues in the CDR3. Germline V gives CDR1 MNHEY, CDR2 SMNVEV (reference sequence). In nucleotides, the CDR3 is TGTGCCAGCAGAACGACAGGTGACTATGGCTACACCTTC. Its protein product is CASRTTGDYGYTF.

The CDR3 bases are TGTGCCAGCAGCCTGGACGTGGGTATCCAGCCCCAGCATTTT. This translates into CASSLDVGIQPQHF. The chain recombines TRBV11-2 with TRBJ1-5, with no clear D. V was cut by 5 bases and J by 7 bases, with 15 bases left in between. This CDR3 spans 14 amino acids. The germline gives CDR1 SGHAT, CDR2 FQNNGV.

The V call is TRBV5-1, the J call TRBJ2-1; TRBD1 is a possible D gene (5 bases). The CDR3 loop spans 14 amino acids. CDR1 is SGHRS and CDR2 is YFSETQ in the germline V gene. V was pared by 0 bases and J by 7 bases, with 11 bases between. CDR3 DNA sequence: TGCGCCAGCAGCTTGGGAGCAGGGAAGAATGAGCAGTTCTTC. Protein sequence: CASSLGAGKNEQFF. The full variable domain, its missing parts supplied by reference TRBV5-1 and TRBJ2-1, is KAGVTQTPRYLIKTRGQQVTLSCSPISGHRSVSWYQQTPGQGLQFLFEYFSETQRNKGNFPGRFSGRQFSNSRSEMNVSTLELGDSALYLCASSLGAGKNEQFFGPGTRLTVL.